There are a few counts of the clone carrying this T cell receptor beta chain. These data belong to a study of T-cell memory formation after mild COVID-19. This CDR3 is 17 amino acids long. V gave up 0 bases and J gave up 6 bases, with 19 bases separating them. The germline V gene has CDR1 LGHNA and CDR2 YSLEER. TCRdb passed the 5' RACE reads through MiXCR, listing each CDR3 protein once. Among roughly 600,000 distinct CDR3 sequences listed, roughly 18% were seen once. This sequence joins TRBV4-3 and TRBJ2-3, with unresolved D. Sequencing was performed on PBMCs or a T cell subset sorted from them (not recorded which). The source of this sequence is an adult woman who had mild COVID-19 (a few samples of this study predate the infection). Cell type and time point are not known. The CDR3 reads CASSQDAVSDLPDTQYF. The CDR3 DNA is TGCGCCAGCAGCCAAGATGCCGTGTCCGACCTACCCGATACGCAGTATTTT.